These 24 T cell receptor beta chains share one sample of origin, sequenced in a study of blood T cell repertoires in COVID-19. Libraries were prepared by immunoSEQ multiplex PCR; TCRdb keeps only in-frame clonotypes and omits some of them. The sample contains some 300,000 clones, nearly 90% of which appear only once. The sample comprised PBMCs or T cells enriched from blood (not recorded which). The receptor source for this set is a woman between 45 and 60 years old who had been exposed to COVID-19.

The rearrangement uses TRBV2 and TRBJ2-6; D possibly corresponds to TRBD1 (5 bases). Looked up from germline, CDR1 is SNHLY and CDR2 is FYNNEI. CDR3 size: 16 residues. V lost 8 bases and J 0 bases, leaving 14 bases between the germline ends. As DNA, the CDR3 is TGTGCCAGCGGTCGACAGAAATACTCTGGGGCCAACGTCCTGACTTTC. Translation: CASGRQKYSGANVLTF.

The V and J genes are TRBV2 and TRBJ2-5; perhaps TRBD2 as D (6 bases). The germline gives CDR1 SNHLY, CDR2 FYNNEI. The CDR3 length is 13 residues. V was trimmed by 3 bases and J by 7 bases, leaving 12 bases between them. The CDR3: CASSEDGRGTQYF. CDR3 in DNA: TGTGCCAGCAGTGAGGACGGGCGGGGGACCCAGTACTTC.

V gene TRBV19 combines with J gene TRBJ1-5; 10 nucleotides match TRBD1. Germline V lookup: CDR1 LNHDA, CDR2 SQIVND (reference sequence). With V trimmed by 6 bases and J by 6 bases, 8 bases remained unmatched. The CDR3 consists of 15 residues. The CDR3 sequence: CASSEGQGRVQPQHF. CDR3 in DNA: TGTGCCAGTAGCGAGGGACAGGGGCGCGTTCAGCCCCAGCATTTT.

V is TRBV3-1 (or the pseudogene TRBV3-2) and J is TRBJ1-5, with no clear D. The V end was cut by 5 bases, the J end by 1 base, with 12 bases between. This CDR3 has 15 residues. Germline lookup yields CDR1 LGHDT and CDR2 YNNKEL (reference sequence). The CDR3: CASSFLYRSNQPQHF. The CDR3 bases are TGTGCCAGCAGCTTCCTATACAGAAGCAATCAGCCCCAGCATTTT.

V is TRBV30 and J is TRBJ1-5, with TRBD1 as a possible D gene (5 bases). This CDR3 has 15 amino acids. V lost 2 bases, J lost 6 bases, and 17 bases lay in between. Germline CDR1 reads GTSNPN; CDR2 reads SVGIG (reference sequence). The CDR3 DNA reads as TGTGCCTGGAGTATATTAGGGACTTATCCTCAGCCCCAGCATTTT. Translating gives CAWSILGTYPQPQHF.

The sample holds one count of this clone. This sequence joins TRBV9 and TRBJ2-3; 7 bases align to TRBD1. Germline values: CDR1 SGDLS, CDR2 YYNGEE. The CDR3 sequence is 15 residues long. V shed 3 bases and J 2 bases; nucleotides not matched to a gene: 6. In nucleotides, the CDR3 is TGTGCCAGCAGCGGAAGGGACAGCTTCACAGATACGCAGTATTTT. This sequence encodes CASSGRDSFTDTQYF.

The chain is built from TRBV27 and TRBJ2-7, with a weak D call TRBD1 (5 bases). The CDR3 totals 15 residues. Germline values: CDR1 MNHEY, CDR2 SMNVEV (reference sequence). With 6 bases removed from V and 3 bases from J, the gap between germline ends came to 18 bases. DNA of the CDR3: TGTGCCAGCAGCAGACAAGGGGATACGTTCTACGAGCAGTACTTC. Translating gives CASSRQGDTFYEQYF.

This clone was seen a handful of times. The chain carries TRBV11-3 and TRBJ1-1; possible D gene TRBD1, 6 bases. V was cut by 5 bases and J by 4 bases, with 11 bases left in between. CDR1 is SGHNT and CDR2 is YENEEA in the germline V gene. The CDR3 runs 13 residues. CDR3 in amino acids: CASSHREFTEAFF. CDR3 in DNA: TGTGCCAGCAGCCACAGGGAATTCACTGAAGCTTTCTTT.

This chain uses TRBV24-1 with TRBJ1-4; the D is unclear. The V end was cut by 5 bases, the J end by 0 bases, with 15 bases between. Germline CDR1 and CDR2: KGHDR and SFDVKD. The CDR3 loop spans 17 amino acids. The CDR3 protein is CATSAGGRRATNEKLFF. The CDR3 nucleotides are TGTGCCACCAGTGCTGGAGGTCGGAGGGCAACTAATGAAAAACTGTTTTTT.

This clone was recorded once. The J gene is TRBJ1-3, the V gene TRBV30, with D possibly TRBD1 on 6 matching bases. Per the germline V gene, CDR1 is GTSNPN and CDR2 is SVGIG (reference sequence). V was shortened by 4 bases and J by 0 bases, with 10 bases between the two germline ends. This CDR3 has 14 residues. CDR3 amino acids: CAWTGGNSGNTIYF. The CDR3, as DNA: TGTGCCTGGACGGGGGGCAACTCTGGAAACACCATATATTTT.

The V call is TRBV7-9, the J call TRBJ1-4; D is ambiguous. V was clipped by 3 bases and J by 7 bases, with 15 bases between them. CDR1 is SEHNR, CDR2 FQNEAQ, per germline (reference sequence). This CDR3 comprises 15 residues. As DNA, the CDR3 is TGTGCCAGCAGCTTTTTCACTTTTGGGAGTGAAAAACTGTTTTTT. This translates into CASSFFTFGSEKLFF.

The CDR3 DNA reads as TGCGCCAGCAGCCAAGAAGTACTACGGGTCAATAATAATTCACCCCTCCACTTT. Amino acid sequence: CASSQEVLRVNNNSPLHF. This chain joins TRBV4-1 and TRBJ1-6; D is unresolved. Germline V gene sequence: CDR1 MGHRA, CDR2 YSYEKL. The CDR3 runs 18 residues. The ends were cut back, 0 bases at V and 5 bases at J, with 17 bases in the middle.

The chain uses TRBV30 and TRBJ2-1; TRBD2 aligns across 9 bases. The V gene end was trimmed by 1 base and the J gene end by 12 bases; junction bases not matched to a gene: 7. The germline V gene has CDR1 GTSNPN and CDR2 SVGIG (reference sequence). The CDR3 spans 13 residues. In nucleotides, the CDR3 is TGTGCCTGGAGTGCATTGACTAGCGGAGGGCAGTTCTTC. Protein product: CAWSALTSGGQFF.

This clone has just a few counts. V usage is TRBV12-3 or TRBV12-4 and J usage is TRBJ1-4; D not certain. Deletions cut 7 bases from V and 8 bases from J, with 11 bases between. The CDR3 totals 12 residues. This CDR3 reads CASTRGWEKLFF. Here the CDR3 DNA reads TGTGCCAGCACCCGAGGGTGGGAAAAACTGTTTTTT.

This clone was seen a handful of times. This chain links TRBV3-1 (or the pseudogene TRBV3-2) with TRBJ1-3, with D tentatively TRBD1 (5 bases). The CDR3 extends over 16 amino acids. The V gene's germline CDR1 is LGHDT and CDR2 YNNKEL (reference sequence). V lost 2 bases and J 0 bases, leaving 11 bases between the germline ends. DNA for the CDR3: TGTGCCAGCAGCCAATCGACAGATTCCTCTGGAAACACCATATATTTT. It specifies CASSQSTDSSGNTIYF.

CDR3 sequence (DNA): TGTGCCAGCAGTTACGTGTCCGTCGGGGAGCTGTTTTTT. Amino acids: CASSYVSVGELFF. V gene TRBV6-2 or TRBV6-3 combines with J gene TRBJ2-2, with D unresolved. Germline CDR1 reads MNHEY; CDR2 reads SVGEGT. This CDR3 contains 13 residues. Trimming shortened V by 2 bases and J by 7 bases, and 8 bases separated the two germline ends.

The rearrangement uses TRBV3-1 (or the pseudogene TRBV3-2) and TRBJ1-3; D gene uncertain. The CDR3 is 15 amino acids. The germline V gene has CDR1 LGHDT and CDR2 YNNKEL (reference sequence). V shed 2 bases and J shed 4 bases, with 12 bases lying between them. The CDR3 region has the DNA TGTGCCAGCAGCCAAACGGGGATCGTCGGAAACACCATATATTTT. This encodes CASSQTGIVGNTIYF.

The J gene is TRBJ2-7, the V gene TRBV29-1; D not resolved. This CDR3 contains 12 residues. Germline CDR1 reads SQVTM; CDR2 reads ANQGSEA. Trimming removed 3 bases at V and 3 bases at J, with 9 bases between. The CDR3 DNA follows: TGCAGCGTTGAGAGTAAAATCTACGAGCAGTACTTC. Its translation is CSVESKIYEQYF.

J is TRBJ1-5 and V is TRBV30; no definite D call. This CDR3 has 10 amino acids. The V gene's germline CDR1 is GTSNPN and CDR2 SVGIG (reference sequence). The V end was cut by 6 bases, the J end by 10 bases, with 10 bases between. CDR3 nucleotides: TGTGCCTGCTGCTCTAGTCCCCAGCATTTT. This gives the protein CACCSSPQHF.

CDR3 DNA sequence: TGTGCCAGCAGTCCCCGGGACAGCTATGGCTACACCTTC. Amino acid sequence: CASSPRDSYGYTF. The genes are TRBV7-2 and TRBJ1-2; TRBD1 matches at 7 bases. Trimming took 6 bases from V and 4 from J; bases not matched to a gene: 5. From germline, CDR1 is SGHTA and CDR2 FQGNSA. The CDR3 is 13 residues long.

This chain connects TRBV24-1 to TRBJ2-7, with TRBD1 matching over 8 bases. V shed 3 bases and J 5 bases; nucleotides not matched to a gene: 8. The germline CDR1 and CDR2 sequences are KGHDR and SFDVKD. The CDR3 runs to 15 residues. CDR3 sequence reads: CATSDAGTGLNEQYF. The CDR3 DNA sequence: TGTGCCACCAGTGATGCCGGGACAGGTCTGAACGAGCAGTACTTC.

J is TRBJ2-5 and V is TRBV7-9, with TRBD2 matching 9 bases. Losses at the gene ends were 5 bases for V and 1 base for J; bases not matched to a gene: 8. Germline CDR1 reads SEHNR; CDR2 reads FQNEAQ (reference sequence). The CDR3 runs to 16 residues. The DNA for the CDR3 is TGTGCCAGCAGCCCAAGCAGCGGGGGGTCCCAAGAGACCCAGTACTTC. Translating gives CASSPSSGGSQETQYF.

The chain has TRBV11-2 and TRBJ2-1, with no clear D. Germline V CDR1 and CDR2: SGHAT, FQNNGV. The CDR3 is 15 amino acids. The V end was cut by 5 bases, the J end by 0 bases, with 11 bases between. The CDR3 DNA is TGTGCCAGCAGCCGAGTCCTTTCCTCCTACAATGAGCAGTTCTTC. The encoded protein is CASSRVLSSYNEQFF.

The rearrangement joins TRBV3-1 (or the pseudogene TRBV3-2) to TRBJ1-3; no definite D call. This CDR3 has 15 residues. Germline-derived CDR1 and CDR2 are LGHDT and YNNKEL (reference sequence). The ends were cut back, 0 bases at V and 0 bases at J, with 6 bases in the middle. The CDR3 nucleotides read TGTGCCAGCAGCCAAGAACAGACCTCTGGAAACACCATATATTTT. Translating it yields CASSQEQTSGNTIYF.